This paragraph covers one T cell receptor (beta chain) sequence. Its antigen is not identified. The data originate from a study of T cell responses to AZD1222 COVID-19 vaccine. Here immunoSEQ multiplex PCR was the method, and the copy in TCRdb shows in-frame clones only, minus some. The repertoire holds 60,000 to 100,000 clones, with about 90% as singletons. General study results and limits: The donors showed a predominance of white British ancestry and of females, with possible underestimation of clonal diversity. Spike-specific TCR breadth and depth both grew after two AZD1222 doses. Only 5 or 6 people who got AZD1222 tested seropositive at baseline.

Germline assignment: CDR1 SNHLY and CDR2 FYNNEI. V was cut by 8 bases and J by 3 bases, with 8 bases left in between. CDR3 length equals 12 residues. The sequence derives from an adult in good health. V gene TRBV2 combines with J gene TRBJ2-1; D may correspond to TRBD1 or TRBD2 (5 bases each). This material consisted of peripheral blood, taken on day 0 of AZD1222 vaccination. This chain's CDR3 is CASGTDYNEQFF. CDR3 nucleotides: TGTGCCAGCGGGACGGACTACAATGAGCAGTTCTTC.